This TCR beta chain was sequenced during a study of cytomegalovirus exposure and HLA in healthy donors. Whole-study findings and limits: Rarity marked most TCR sequences, yet some public TCRs occurred in many donors. Highly shared sequence variants in one cluster were likely a sequencing artifact.

Unmatched junction bases numbered 4, after V lost 2 bases and J lost 7 bases. The CDR3 extends over 13 amino acids. The germline V gene encodes CDR1 GTSNPN and CDR2 SVGIG (reference sequence). PCR employed 60 Vbeta and 13 Jbeta primers. Some clones are missing from TCRdb's copy, which holds only in-frame ones; the method was immunoSEQ multiplex PCR. The table lists 35,000 or so clones. Worth noting for this clone: Antigen specificity is unknown.

The chain has TRBV30 and TRBJ1-2; 10 bases agree with TRBD1. This TCR came from a man aged 40-55 years in good health and CMV-seropositive. Sequences were obtained from PBMCs. CDR3 protein: CAWSWTGGGGYTF. The CDR3 region has the DNA TGTGCCTGGAGTTGGACAGGGGGTGGTGGCTACACCTTC.